This is a list of T cell receptor beta chains from one sample in a study of blood T cell repertoires in COVID-19. The protocol was immunoSEQ multiplex PCR, while the TCRdb copy is restricted to in-frame clones and leaves out a portion. The sample records about 170,000 clones, under 95% being singletons. The specimen sequenced was peripheral blood. The source is a man in his late teens or twenties with COVID-19, enrolled during active disease. CDR3s include the opening cysteine and the closing phenylalanine or tryptophan. A D gene is named only where the DNA matches it firmly. Clone size is not always given. Where it is, it says once, few, many or a class for expanded clones.

>TRBD2|TRBV15|TRBJ2-1|.
CAIGTSGGYNEQFF
TGTGCCATTGGGACTAGCGGGGGGTACAATGAGCAGTTCTTC
>.|TRBV19|TRBJ2-1|.
CASLPQTGRNEQFF
TGTGCCTCCCTACCCCAAACAGGGCGCAATGAGCAGTTCTTC
>.|TRBV7-2|TRBJ2-1|.
CASTPTGTTYNEQFF
TGTGCCAGCACCCCGACAGGCACGACCTACAATGAGCAGTTCTTC
>.|TRBV9|TRBJ2-5|.
CASSVQSQETQYF
TGTGCCAGCAGCGTACAGTCGCAAGAGACCCAGTACTTC
>TRBD2|TRBV18|TRBJ2-7|.
CASSPDLSGEQYF
TGTGCCAGCTCACCAGATCTTAGCGGGGAGCAGTACTTC
>TRBD2|TRBV6-4|TRBJ2-7|.
CASTPRTSGIGKGYEQYF
TGTGCCAGCACCCCCCGGACTAGCGGGATCGGAAAAGGCTACGAGCAGTACTTC
>TRBD2|TRBV6-2/TRBV6-3|TRBJ2-1|.
CASSYSKIGTSGSSYNEQFF
TGTGCCAGCAGTTACTCGAAAATAGGGACTAGCGGGAGCTCCTACAATGAGCAGTTCTTC
>TRBD1|TRBV5-4|TRBJ1-3|.
CASSLQGPSGNTIYF
TGTGCCAGCAGCTTACAGGGGCCCTCTGGAAACACCATATATTTT
>.|TRBV29-1|TRBJ2-1|.
CSVPYREGYDEQFF
TGCAGCGTTCCGTACCGGGAAGGGTACGATGAGCAGTTCTTC
>TRBD1|TRBV19|TRBJ1-1|.
CASIGQGNMNTEAFF
TGTGCCAGTATCGGACAGGGAAACATGAACACTGAAGCTTTCTTT
>TRBD2|TRBV7-9|TRBJ2-1|.
CASSWASGIGEQFF
TGTGCCAGCAGCTGGGCCAGCGGGATCGGTGAGCAGTTCTTC
>.|TRBV7-9|TRBJ2-2|.
CASSFQGELFF
TGTGCCAGCAGCTTCCAAGGGGAGCTGTTTTTT
>.|TRBV6-2/TRBV6-3|TRBJ1-5|.
CASSYPQASNQPQHF
TGTGCCAGCAGTTACCCCCAAGCCAGCAATCAGCCCCAGCATTTT
>TRBD2|TRBV29-1|TRBJ2-3|.
CSVVGGEGDTQYF
TGCAGCGTTGTCGGGGGGGAGGGAGATACGCAGTATTTT
>TRBD2|TRBV29-1|TRBJ2-1|.
CSVENWSGSTYNEQFF
TGCAGCGTTGAGAATTGGAGCGGGAGCACCTACAATGAGCAGTTCTTC
>.|TRBV19|TRBJ1-1|.
CASSIDYGTEAFF
TGTGCCAGTAGTATAGATTACGGCACTGAAGCTTTCTTT
>TRBD1|TRBV2|TRBJ1-1|.
CASSQGVYTEAFF
TGTGCCAGCAGTCAGGGGGTCTACACTGAAGCTTTCTTT
>TRBD2|TRBV5-4|TRBJ2-3|.
CASSLEPLSGRGDTQYF
TGTGCCAGCAGCTTGGAACCACTTAGCGGGAGGGGGGATACGCAGTATTTT
>.|TRBV7-9|TRBJ2-1|once
CASTGHPLYNEQFF
TGTGCCAGCACGGGACACCCCCTTTACAATGAGCAGTTCTTC
>TRBD2|TRBV11-2|TRBJ2-1|.
CATPRLAGSSYNEQFF
TGTGCCACCCCCCGCCTAGCGGGCTCGTCCTACAATGAGCAGTTCTTC
>TRBD2|TRBV28|TRBJ2-1|.
CASSSGTRRYNEQFF
TGTGCCAGCAGCTCCGGGACTAGGCGCTACAATGAGCAGTTCTTC
>.|TRBV28|TRBJ1-5|.
CASSSPYRSNQPQHF
TGTGCCAGCAGTTCACCCTACCGTAGCAATCAGCCCCAGCATTTT